This T cell receptor beta chain is drawn from a study of T cells expressing NK-cell markers. The overall study: From sorted CD3+CD56+NKG2C+, CD3+CD56+NKG2C- and CD3+CD56-NKG2C+ T cells came the TCR beta repertoires. Eight donors were sequenced, of whom seven were HCMV-seropositive, while the remaining one was HCMV-seronegative.

There are 12 residues in the CDR3. Germline values: CDR1 DFQATT, CDR2 SNEGSKA (reference sequence). Following a re-call of the 5' RACE reads, TCRdb has one entry per CDR3 protein and lacks DNA. The sample table sets out a few hundred thousand distinct CDR3 sequences. Points from the study as a whole: CD8+ T cells in six donors included dominant NKG2C+ clonotypes at roughly 1.0-7.0%.

To note about this clonotype: Its antigen is unidentified.

The sequence derives from a man aged 18-30 years in good health. Sample: blood T cells: a sorted CD56 or NKG2C T cell subset, CD4+ or CD8+ T cells, or bulk PBMC T cells (not recorded which). The chain joins TRBV20-1 to TRBJ2-5. CDR3 residues: CSAKVVAETQYF.